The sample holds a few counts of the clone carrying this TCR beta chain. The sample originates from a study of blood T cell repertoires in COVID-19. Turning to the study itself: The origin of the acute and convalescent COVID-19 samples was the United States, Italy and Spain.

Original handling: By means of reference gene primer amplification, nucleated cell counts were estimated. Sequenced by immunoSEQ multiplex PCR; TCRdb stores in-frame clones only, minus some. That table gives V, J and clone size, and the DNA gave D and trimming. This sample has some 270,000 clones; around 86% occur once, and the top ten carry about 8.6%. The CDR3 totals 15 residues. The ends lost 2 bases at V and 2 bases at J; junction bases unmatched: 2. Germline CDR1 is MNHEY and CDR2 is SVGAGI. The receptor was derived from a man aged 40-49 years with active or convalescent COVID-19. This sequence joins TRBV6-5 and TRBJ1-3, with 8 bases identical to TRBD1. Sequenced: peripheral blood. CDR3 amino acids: CASSYGQGAGNTIYF. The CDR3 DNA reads TGTGCCAGCAGTTACGGACAGGGAGCTGGAAACACCATATATTTT.